Listed below are T cell receptor beta chains from one sample, sequenced in a study of identifying expanded T cells in peripheral blood. The method was immunoSEQ multiplex PCR; TCRdb's version includes in-frame clones alone and lacks a portion of them. The sample yields 100,000 to 110,000 clones, over 80% seen once. Sample: blood. The receptor source for this set is a person aged 18-70 years in good health. Each CDR3 is given with its conserved first and last residue. Each record gives: D gene, J gene, V gene, clone size, CDR3 length, CDR3 DNA, CDR3 protein. The D gene is left open where the match is weak. Where a row states a size, it is once, few, many or the class of an expanded clone; other rows omit it.

d_call: -
j_call: TRBJ1-2
v_call: TRBV7-9
clone_size: -
cdr3_length: 16
cdr3_nt: TGTGCCAGCAGCTTGTTCCCGGGGGGGCCAACTATCGGCTACACCTTC
cdr3_aa: CASSLFPGGPTIGYTF

d_call: -
j_call: TRBJ2-5
v_call: TRBV11-2
clone_size: -
cdr3_length: 14
cdr3_nt: TGTGCCAGCAGCTTCGGGGGCAACATGGAGACCCAGTACTTC
cdr3_aa: CASSFGGNMETQYF

d_call: TRBD1
j_call: TRBJ1-3
v_call: TRBV19
clone_size: -
cdr3_length: 15
cdr3_nt: TGTGCCAGTAGTATTCCCGACAGGGGTGGAAACACCATATATTTT
cdr3_aa: CASSIPDRGGNTIYF

d_call: TRBD1
j_call: TRBJ2-7
v_call: TRBV5-1
clone_size: few
cdr3_length: 14
cdr3_nt: TGCGCCAGCAGCGGGACAGTGAGCTCCTACGAGCAGTACTTC
cdr3_aa: CASSGTVSSYEQYF

d_call: TRBD1
j_call: TRBJ1-4
v_call: TRBV27
clone_size: -
cdr3_length: 16
cdr3_nt: TGTGCCAGCAGACACTCAGGGGGCATGAGTAATGAAAAACTGTTTTTT
cdr3_aa: CASRHSGGMSNEKLFF

d_call: TRBD2
j_call: TRBJ2-1
v_call: TRBV5-1
clone_size: -
cdr3_length: 16
cdr3_nt: TGCGCCAGCAGCTTGGTTCCTAGCGGGGGGGCCGGTGAGCAGTTCTTC
cdr3_aa: CASSLVPSGGAGEQFF

d_call: TRBD2
j_call: TRBJ2-1
v_call: TRBV7-2
clone_size: -
cdr3_length: 15
cdr3_nt: TGTGCCAGCAGCTTTACTAGCGGGCCTTACAATGAGCAGTTCTTC
cdr3_aa: CASSFTSGPYNEQFF

d_call: -
j_call: TRBJ2-7
v_call: TRBV6-5
clone_size: -
cdr3_length: 14
cdr3_nt: TGTGCCAGCAGTTACCTGGGACCCGACGACGAGCAGTACTTC
cdr3_aa: CASSYLGPDDEQYF

d_call: TRBD2
j_call: TRBJ2-1
v_call: TRBV10-3
clone_size: -
cdr3_length: 16
cdr3_nt: TGTGCCATCAGCACTAGCGGGAGGAGCTCCTACAATGAGCAGTTCTTC
cdr3_aa: CAISTSGRSSYNEQFF

d_call: -
j_call: TRBJ2-4
v_call: TRBV14
clone_size: -
cdr3_length: 16
cdr3_nt: TGTGCCAGCAGCCCGTTCGCTGACAGGCGTGGTGACATTCAGTACTTC
cdr3_aa: CASSPFADRRGDIQYF

d_call: TRBD1
j_call: TRBJ2-7
v_call: TRBV7-2
clone_size: -
cdr3_length: 15
cdr3_nt: TGTGCCAGCAGTTCCCCCGGGGACAGGGCCTACGAGCAGTACTTC
cdr3_aa: CASSSPGDRAYEQYF

d_call: -
j_call: TRBJ1-1
v_call: TRBV10-2
clone_size: few
cdr3_length: 14
cdr3_nt: TGCGCCAGCAGTGAGCTCGGACTCCTCACTGAAGCTTTCTTT
cdr3_aa: CASSELGLLTEAFF

d_call: TRBD1
j_call: TRBJ1-1
v_call: TRBV5-1
clone_size: -
cdr3_length: 13
cdr3_nt: TGCGCCAGCAGCTTGCCAGGGGGGACTGAAGCTTTCTTT
cdr3_aa: CASSLPGGTEAFF

d_call: -
j_call: TRBJ1-2
v_call: TRBV12-5
clone_size: -
cdr3_length: 14
cdr3_nt: TGTGCTAGTGGCCCGCTAGGATCGAACTATGGCTACACCTTC
cdr3_aa: CASGPLGSNYGYTF

d_call: -
j_call: TRBJ2-1
v_call: TRBV21-1
clone_size: -
cdr3_length: 11
cdr3_nt: TGTGCCAGCAGCAAAGGGCAGGGTCAGTTCTTC
cdr3_aa: CASSKGQGQFF